This T cell receptor beta chain originates from a study of blood T cell repertoires in COVID-19. Whole-study context: Nucleic acid was either cDNA or gDNA, and it came from T cells, B-cell-depleted T cells, or PBMCs.

The ends were cut back, 6 bases at V and 2 bases at J, with 16 bases in the middle. The CDR3 runs to 15 residues. CDR1 is MNHEY, CDR2 SVGAGI, per germline. This clone has a handful of counts. Here immunoSEQ multiplex PCR was the method, and the copy in TCRdb shows in-frame clones only, minus some. The table records 100,000 to 150,000 clones, 70% to 85% of them present only once. The sample consisted of peripheral blood. This chain uses TRBV6-5 with TRBJ1-2; D may be TRBD1 (5 bases). The TCR originated in a woman aged 80 or over with acute or convalescent COVID-19. CDR3 residues: CASRQEQLGNYGYTF. The CDR3 region has the DNA TGTGCCAGCAGACAGGAACAACTCGGGAACTATGGCTACACCTTC.